Detailed here is one T cell receptor beta chain. The entry originates in a study of beta chain features in type 1 diabetes. The V gene end was trimmed by 4 bases and the J gene end by 1 base; junction bases not matched to a gene: 8. Germline assignment: CDR1 SGHRS and CDR2 YFSETQ. The CDR3 runs 18 residues. Expressed TCRB transcripts were sequenced, since all the RNA that had been isolated was reverse transcribed. Libraries were prepared by immunoSEQ multiplex PCR; TCRdb keeps only in-frame clonotypes and omits some of them. The table records roughly 300,000 clones, roughly 8% of them present only once.

V gene TRBV5-1 combines with J gene TRBJ2-6; 10 nucleotides match TRBD1. This receptor was identified in a woman younger than 35 in good health. Specimen: central memory CD4+ T cells from blood. Here the CDR3 reads CASSIPPGQGSGANVLTF. For the CDR3, the DNA is TGCGCCAGCAGCATACCGCCGGGACAGGGGTCTGGGGCCAACGTCCTGACTTTC.